These T cell receptor beta chains were read from a single sample in a study of blood T cell repertoires in COVID-19. Sequenced by immunoSEQ multiplex PCR; TCRdb stores in-frame clones only, minus some. The data hold 120,000 to 150,000 clones, with around 81% observed a single time. The sample taken for sequencing was peripheral blood. The receptors shown here come from a human donor in a cohort sampled during active COVID-19. Each CDR3 is given with its conserved first and last residue. The D gene is left open where the match is weak. Some rows have no size entry. The others give once, few or many, or a class for an expanded clone.

d_call | j_call | clone_size | v_call | cdr3_nt | cdr3_aa
TRBD1 | TRBJ2-1 | NA | TRBV5-1 | TGCGCCAGCAGCTTGCGGACAGGGAACTCCTACAATGAGCAGTTCTTC | CASSLRTGNSYNEQFF
TRBD2 | TRBJ2-5 | NA | TRBV5-4 | TGTGCCAGCAGCTTGGTAGCGGGGGGGCTGGAGACCCAGTACTTC | CASSLVAGGLETQYF
NA | TRBJ2-7 | once | TRBV28 | TGTGCCAGCAGTCCCCGAGCAGGGGTTGTCGAGCAGTACTTC | CASSPRAGVVEQYF
TRBD1 | TRBJ1-2 | NA | TRBV5-1 | TGCGCCAGCAGCTATGGGACAGGCCAAGGTGGCTACACCTTC | CASSYGTGQGGYTF
NA | TRBJ1-4 | NA | TRBV5-6 | TGTGCCAGCAGTAAACTAAATGAAAAACTGTTTTTT | CASSKLNEKLFF
NA | TRBJ2-3 | NA | TRBV5-1 | TGCGCCAGCAGCTTAGGGGCGGATACGCAGTATTTT | CASSLGADTQYF
NA | TRBJ1-6 | few | TRBV5-1 | TGCGCCAGCAGCCCACCCCGACAGGATTCACCCCTCCACTTT | CASSPPRQDSPLHF
NA | TRBJ1-2 | NA | TRBV28 | TGTGCCAGCAGTGCCGGGAGAGGAGGTGGCTACACCTTC | CASSAGRGGGYTF
TRBD1 | TRBJ2-2 | NA | TRBV7-3 | TGTGCCAGCAGCCCGGGACAGGGGAACACCGGGGAGCTGTTTTTT | CASSPGQGNTGELFF
TRBD2 | TRBJ2-2 | few | TRBV9 | TGTGCCAGCAGCCCATGGACTAGCGGGAACACCGGGGAGCTGTTTTTT | CASSPWTSGNTGELFF
NA | TRBJ2-3 | NA | TRBV2 | TGTGCCAGCAGTGGGCAGGGGAAGGGTACGCAGTATTTT | CASSGQGKGTQYF
TRBD1 | TRBJ1-2 | NA | TRBV5-6 | TGTGCCAGCAGCCATCGGACAGGCCATTCCGACTATGGCTACACCTTC | CASSHRTGHSDYGYTF
TRBD2 | TRBJ2-5 | NA | TRBV5-1 | TGCGCCAGCAGCTCCACTAGCGGGGGGAGAGAGACCCAGTACTTC | CASSSTSGGRETQYF
TRBD1 | TRBJ2-1 | NA | TRBV6-7 | TGTGCCAGCAGTTACTTACGCAGGCGGCGGGACAGGGCCTACAATGAGCAGTTCTTC | CASSYLRRRRDRAYNEQFF
TRBD2 | TRBJ2-1 | NA | TRBV13 | TGTGCCAGCAGCTTATTGCTAGCGGAATACAATGAGCAGTTCTTC | CASSLLLAEYNEQFF
NA | TRBJ2-5 | NA | TRBV29-1 | TGCAGCGTTGTCTTCAGGGCCGAGACCCAGTACTTC | CSVVFRAETQYF
NA | TRBJ2-3 | NA | TRBV10-1 | TGCGCCAGCAGTTCTAGCGACTCGGGAGATACGCAGTATTTT | CASSSSDSGDTQYF
TRBD1 | TRBJ1-2 | NA | TRBV28 | TGTGCCAGCAGTTTTAGGGGACAGGGGTCTGGCTACACCTTC | CASSFRGQGSGYTF
TRBD1 | TRBJ1-1 | NA | TRBV7-8 | TGTGCCAGCAGCTTGGGAGGACAGGGGGGCACTGAAGCTTTCTTT | CASSLGGQGGTEAFF
NA | TRBJ2-2 | once | TRBV5-1 | TGCGCCAGCAGCTTGGAAAGGGGAAGCACCGGGGAGCTGTTTTTT | CASSLERGSTGELFF
NA | TRBJ1-2 | NA | TRBV6-5 | TGTGCCAGCCTTCCCGGGGTCGGCTATGGCTACACCTTC | CASLPGVGYGYTF
TRBD1 | TRBJ2-3 | few | TRBV27 | TGTGCCAGCAGTTTAGAGGCCCCGGGACAGGGTAGCACAGATACGCAGTATTTT | CASSLEAPGQGSTDTQYF
NA | TRBJ1-1 | NA | TRBV19 | TGTGCCAGTTGGGGCTCCGAAGCTTTCTTT | CASWGSEAFF
NA | TRBJ1-5 | few | TRBV20-1 | TGCAGTGCTAGTCCGGGGGGAGAGGACCAGCCCCAGCATTTT | CSASPGGEDQPQHF
TRBD2 | TRBJ2-1 | few | TRBV5-1 | TGCGCCAGCAGCTTGTCAGCGGGGGTGAACAATGAGCAGTTCTTC | CASSLSAGVNNEQFF
TRBD2 | TRBJ2-5 | once | TRBV28 | TGTGCCAGCAGTTTAGCAGCGGGGGGGTACGGGGAGACCCAGTACTTC | CASSLAAGGYGETQYF
TRBD1 | TRBJ1-2 | NA | TRBV19 | TGTGCCAGTAGTAACGACAGGGTGCGCGGCTACACCTTC | CASSNDRVRGYTF
NA | TRBJ1-3 | NA | TRBV6-6 | TGTGCCAGCAGCCCCCGGGGGGCCCACTCTGGAAACACCATATATTTT | CASSPRGAHSGNTIYF
NA | TRBJ2-7 | NA | TRBV28 | TGTGCCAGCAGCTTGCCCGCGGGCGAGCAGTACTTC | CASSLPAGEQYF
NA | TRBJ2-1 | NA | TRBV10-2 | TGCGCCAGCACGTCCCGGGCCTACAATGAGCAGTTCTTC | CASTSRAYNEQFF
NA | TRBJ1-1 | NA | TRBV18 | TGTGCCAGCTCACGGTCCGAGACAGTCCATGAAGCTTTCTTT | CASSRSETVHEAFF
NA | TRBJ2-3 | NA | TRBV7-9 | TGTGCCAGCAGCTTAGCGTCTCGGGCAGATACGCAGTATTTT | CASSLASRADTQYF
NA | TRBJ1-1 | NA | TRBV25-1 | TGTGCCAGCAAAGAGACAGGACTGAACACTGAAGCTTTCTTT | CASKETGLNTEAFF
TRBD1 | TRBJ2-7 | NA | TRBV6-5 | TGTGCCAGCAGTTACGCTCCGGGACAGGGCTACGAGCAGTACTTC | CASSYAPGQGYEQYF
TRBD1 | TRBJ2-2 | NA | TRBV6-5 | TGTGCCAGCAGATTTACCAGGGGGACCGGGGAGCTGTTTTTT | CASRFTRGTGELFF
NA | TRBJ2-5 | once | TRBV6-6 | TGTGCCAGCAGTTACCCCGGAGTCCAAGAGACCCAGTACTTC | CASSYPGVQETQYF
TRBD2 | TRBJ2-5 | NA | TRBV10-3 | TGTGCCATCAGTGGGGACGTGGCTAGCGGGGGGGCGGAGACCCAGTACTTC | CAISGDVASGGAETQYF